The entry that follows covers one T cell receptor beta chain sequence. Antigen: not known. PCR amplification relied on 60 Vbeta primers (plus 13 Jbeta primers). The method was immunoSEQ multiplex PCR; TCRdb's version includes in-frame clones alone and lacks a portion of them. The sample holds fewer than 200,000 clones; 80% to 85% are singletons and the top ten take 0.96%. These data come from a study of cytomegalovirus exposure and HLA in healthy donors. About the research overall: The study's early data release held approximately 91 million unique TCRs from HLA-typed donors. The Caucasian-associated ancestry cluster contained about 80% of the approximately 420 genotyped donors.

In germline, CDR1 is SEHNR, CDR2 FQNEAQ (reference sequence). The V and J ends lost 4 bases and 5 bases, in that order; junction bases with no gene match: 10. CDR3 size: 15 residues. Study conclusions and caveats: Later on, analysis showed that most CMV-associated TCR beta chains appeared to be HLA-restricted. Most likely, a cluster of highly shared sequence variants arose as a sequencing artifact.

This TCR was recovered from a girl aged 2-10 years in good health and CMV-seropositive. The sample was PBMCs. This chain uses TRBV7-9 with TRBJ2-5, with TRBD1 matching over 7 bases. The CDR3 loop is CASSSPRQGRETQYF. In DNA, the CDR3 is TGTGCCAGCAGCTCGCCTCGACAGGGAAGGGAGACCCAGTACTTC.